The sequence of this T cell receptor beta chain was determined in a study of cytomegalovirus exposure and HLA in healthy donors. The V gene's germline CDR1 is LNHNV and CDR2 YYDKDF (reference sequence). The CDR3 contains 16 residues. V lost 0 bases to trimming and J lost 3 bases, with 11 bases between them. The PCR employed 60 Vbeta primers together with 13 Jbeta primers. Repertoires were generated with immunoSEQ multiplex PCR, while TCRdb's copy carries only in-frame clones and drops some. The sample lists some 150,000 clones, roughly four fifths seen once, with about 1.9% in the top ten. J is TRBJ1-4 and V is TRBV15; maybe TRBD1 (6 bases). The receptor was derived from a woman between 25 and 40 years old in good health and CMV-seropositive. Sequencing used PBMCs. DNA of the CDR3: TGTGCCACCAGCAGAGATCCGGGACAACCTAATGAAAAACTGTTTTTT. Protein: CATSRDPGQPNEKLFF.